This T cell receptor (beta chain) was obtained from a study of blood T cell repertoires in COVID-19. Germline values: CDR1 SEHNR, CDR2 FQNEAQ (reference sequence). The CDR3 contains 19 residues. V lost 8 bases and J lost 5, with 31 bases in between. Only in-frame clones appear in the TCRdb table, and some are missing; sequencing was by immunoSEQ multiplex PCR. This repertoire shows about 35,000 clones, 70% to 90% found once; its top ten account for approximately 11%. The clonotype originates from a man in his sixties in a cohort sampled during active COVID-19. The specimen was peripheral blood. The rearrangement links TRBV7-9 to TRBJ2-1; TRBD2 is a possible D gene (5 bases). The CDR3 region is CASPRIDTNHRGYHNEQFF. The CDR3 coding sequence is TGTGCCAGCCCCCGAATCGACACGAACCATCGGGGTTACCACAATGAGCAGTTCTTC. Looking up the rest from reference TRBV7-9 and TRBJ2-1 gives the full variable domain: DTGVSQNPRHKITKRGQNVTFRCDPISEHNRLYWYRQTLGQGPEFLTYFQNEAQLEKSRLLSDRFSAERPKGSFSTLEIQRTEQGDSAMYLCASPRIDTNHRGYHNEQFFGPGTRLTVL.